This TCR beta chain was identified in a study of blood T cell repertoires in COVID-19. In the study overall: The origin of the acute and convalescent COVID-19 samples was the United States, Italy and Spain. PBMCs, B-cell-depleted T cells, or T cells were the source of the cDNA or gDNA that made up the material.

The germline V gene has CDR1 SGHTA and CDR2 FQGNSA. Trimming took off 1 base at V and 6 bases at J, with 7 bases between the two ends. The CDR3 loop spans 13 amino acids. The assay was immunoSEQ multiplex PCR, and TCRdb's table has in-frame clones only and misses some. The top ten clones hold around 1.2% of a sample with just under 300,000 clones, approximately 86% of them seen once. Sequencing input: peripheral blood. The sequence derives from a man aged 65-85 years with acute or convalescent COVID-19. The rearrangement joins TRBV7-2 to TRBJ1-3; D is uncertain. The CDR3 reads CASSLERQNTIYF. DNA of the CDR3: TGTGCCAGCAGCTTAGAGAGGCAAAACACCATATATTTT.